This record looks at one T cell receptor (beta chain) sequence and its context. The sample contains more than one DNA sequence encoding this CDR3. In the authors' methods: Amplifying reference gene primers gave estimates of nucleated cell counts. Measured with immunoSEQ multiplex PCR; TCRdb has only the in-frame clones, and not every one. From that table come the V and J calls and clone size; the DNA was used to work out D and trimming. The table has about 300,000 clones, around 89% seen once; the top ten hold roughly 7%. Germline V gene lookup returns CDR1 SGHRS and CDR2 YFSETQ. With 0 bases removed from V and 1 base from J, the gap between germline ends came to 7 bases. This CDR3 region has 14 residues. The data were obtained in a study of blood T cell repertoires in COVID-19. Study context: Collection of acute and convalescent COVID-19 samples took place in the United States, Italy and Spain. Sources were T cells, B-cell-depleted T cells, or PBMCs; the material itself was cDNA or gDNA.

This receptor was identified in a woman in her 30s who had recovered from COVID-19. This chain uses TRBV5-1 with TRBJ1-1; D not resolved. Source material: peripheral blood. The CDR3 spells CASSLGQRNTEAFF. CDR3 nucleotide sequence: TGCGCCAGCAGCTTGGGACAAAGGAACACTGAAGCTTTCTTT.